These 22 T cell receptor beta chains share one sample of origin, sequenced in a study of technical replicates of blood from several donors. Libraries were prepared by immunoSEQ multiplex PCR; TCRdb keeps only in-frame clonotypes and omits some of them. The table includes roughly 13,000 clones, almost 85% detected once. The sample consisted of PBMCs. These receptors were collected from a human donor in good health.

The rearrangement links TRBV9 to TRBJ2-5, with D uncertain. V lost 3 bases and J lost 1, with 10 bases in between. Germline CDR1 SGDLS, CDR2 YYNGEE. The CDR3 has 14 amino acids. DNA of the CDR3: TGTGCCAGCAGCGCTATGAGCTCCCAAGAGACCCAGTACTTC. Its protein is CASSAMSSQETQYF.

In nucleotides, the CDR3 is TGTGCCAGCAGCCGGACTTCTTCTAGCACAGATACGCAGTATTTT. This gives the protein CASSRTSSSTDTQYF. The chain combines TRBV6-5 with TRBJ2-3; weak D call: TRBD2 (5 bases). The CDR3 has 15 residues. The germline CDR1 and CDR2 sequences are MNHEY and SVGAGI. V lost 6 bases and J 0 bases, leaving 13 bases between the germline ends.

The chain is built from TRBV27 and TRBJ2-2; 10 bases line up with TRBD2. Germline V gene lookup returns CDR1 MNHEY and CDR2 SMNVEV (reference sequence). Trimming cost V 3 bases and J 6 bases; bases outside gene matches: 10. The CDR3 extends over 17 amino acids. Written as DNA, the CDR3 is TGTGCCAGCAGTTTCGTAGCTAGCGGGAGTGGGGCCGGGGAGCTGTTTTTT. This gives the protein CASSFVASGSGAGELFF.

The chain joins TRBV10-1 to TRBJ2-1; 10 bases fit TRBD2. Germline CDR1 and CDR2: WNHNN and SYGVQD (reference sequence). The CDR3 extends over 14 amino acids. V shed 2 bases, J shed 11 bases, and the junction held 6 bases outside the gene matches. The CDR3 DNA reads TGCGCCAGCAGTGAGCCTTTACTAGCGGGAAAGCAGTTCTTC. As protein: CASSEPLLAGKQFF.

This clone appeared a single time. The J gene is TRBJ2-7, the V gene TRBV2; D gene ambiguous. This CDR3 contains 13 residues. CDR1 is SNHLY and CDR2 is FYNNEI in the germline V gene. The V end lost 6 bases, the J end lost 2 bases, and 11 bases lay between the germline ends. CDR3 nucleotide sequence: TGTGCCAGCAGCCTCCGAGCTACCTACGAGCAGTACTTC. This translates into CASSLRATYEQYF.

The CDR3 nucleotides are TGTGCCAGCAGCTTACAGGATTCACCCCTCCACTTT. Encoded protein: CASSLQDSPLHF. This rearrangement joins TRBV11-2 to TRBJ1-6, with D unresolved. The CDR3 spans 12 residues. Deletions cut 2 bases from V and 8 bases from J, with 4 bases between. Per germline, CDR1 SGHAT and CDR2 FQNNGV.

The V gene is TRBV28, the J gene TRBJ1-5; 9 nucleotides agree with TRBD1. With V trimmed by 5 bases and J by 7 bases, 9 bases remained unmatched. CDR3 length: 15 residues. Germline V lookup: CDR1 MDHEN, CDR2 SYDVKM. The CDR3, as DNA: TGTGCCAGCAGTCCCCCCGTACAGGGGGCACAGCCCCAGCATTTT. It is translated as CASSPPVQGAQPQHF.

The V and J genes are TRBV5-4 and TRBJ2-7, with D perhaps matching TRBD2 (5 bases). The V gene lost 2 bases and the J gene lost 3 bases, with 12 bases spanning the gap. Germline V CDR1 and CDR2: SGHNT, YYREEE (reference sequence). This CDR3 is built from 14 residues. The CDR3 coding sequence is TGTGCCAGCAGCTTACCTACGGGAAGCTACGAGCAGTACTTC. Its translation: CASSLPTGSYEQYF.

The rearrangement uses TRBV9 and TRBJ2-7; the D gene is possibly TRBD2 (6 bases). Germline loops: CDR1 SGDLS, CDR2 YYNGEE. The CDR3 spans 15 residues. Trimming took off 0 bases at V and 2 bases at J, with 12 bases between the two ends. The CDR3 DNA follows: TGTGCCAGCAGCGTAGATGGGGGGAGCGCCTACGAGCAGTACTTC. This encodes CASSVDGGSAYEQYF. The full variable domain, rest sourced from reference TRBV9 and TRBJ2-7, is DSGVTQTPKHLITATGQRVTLRCSPRSGDLSVYWYQQSLDQGLQFLIQYYNGEERAKGNILERFSAQQFPDLHSELNLSSLELGDSALYFCASSVDGGSAYEQYFGPGTRLTVT.

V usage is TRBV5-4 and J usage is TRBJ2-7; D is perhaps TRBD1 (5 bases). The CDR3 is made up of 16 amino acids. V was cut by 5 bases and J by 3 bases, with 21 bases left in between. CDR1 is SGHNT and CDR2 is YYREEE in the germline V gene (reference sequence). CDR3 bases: TGTGCCAGCAGTGAGAGAACAGGCCTGAGGCGCTACGAGCAGTACTTC. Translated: CASSERTGLRRYEQYF.

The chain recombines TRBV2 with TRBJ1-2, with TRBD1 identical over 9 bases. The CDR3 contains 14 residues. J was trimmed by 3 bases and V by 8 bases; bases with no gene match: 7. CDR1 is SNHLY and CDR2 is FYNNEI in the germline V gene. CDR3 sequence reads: CASGRDREDYGYTF. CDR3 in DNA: TGTGCCAGCGGAAGGGACAGGGAAGACTATGGCTACACCTTC.

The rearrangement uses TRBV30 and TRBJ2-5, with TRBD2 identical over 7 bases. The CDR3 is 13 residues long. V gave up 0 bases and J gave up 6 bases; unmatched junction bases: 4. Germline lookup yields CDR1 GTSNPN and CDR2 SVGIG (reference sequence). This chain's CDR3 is CAWSVASGQTQYF. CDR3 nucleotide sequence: TGTGCCTGGAGTGTTGCTAGCGGACAGACCCAGTACTTC.

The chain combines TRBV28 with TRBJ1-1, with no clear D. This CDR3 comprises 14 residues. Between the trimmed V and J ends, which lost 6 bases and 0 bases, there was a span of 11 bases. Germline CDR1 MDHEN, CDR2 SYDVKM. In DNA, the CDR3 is TGTGCCAGCAGCTCACCCCAGATGAACACTGAAGCTTTCTTT. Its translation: CASSSPQMNTEAFF.

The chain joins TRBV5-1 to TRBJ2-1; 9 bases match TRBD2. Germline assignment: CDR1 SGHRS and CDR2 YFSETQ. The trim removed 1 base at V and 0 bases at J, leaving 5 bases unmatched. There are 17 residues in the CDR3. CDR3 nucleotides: TGCGCCAGCAGCTTGATGGTTAGCGGGAGCTCCTACAATGAGCAGTTCTTC. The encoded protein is CASSLMVSGSSYNEQFF.

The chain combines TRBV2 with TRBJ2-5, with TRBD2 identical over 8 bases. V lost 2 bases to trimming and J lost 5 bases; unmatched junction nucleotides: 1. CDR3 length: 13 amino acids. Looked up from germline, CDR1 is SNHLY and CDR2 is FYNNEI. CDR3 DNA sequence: TGTGCCAGCAGTGAATTAGCGGGGGAGACCCAGTACTTC. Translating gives CASSELAGETQYF. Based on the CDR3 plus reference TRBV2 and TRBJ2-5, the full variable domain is EPEVTQTPSHQVTQMGQEVILRCVPISNHLYFYWYRQILGQKVEFLVSFYNNEISEKSEIFDDQFSVERPDGSNFTLKIRSTKLEDSAMYFCASSELAGETQYFGPGTRLLVL.

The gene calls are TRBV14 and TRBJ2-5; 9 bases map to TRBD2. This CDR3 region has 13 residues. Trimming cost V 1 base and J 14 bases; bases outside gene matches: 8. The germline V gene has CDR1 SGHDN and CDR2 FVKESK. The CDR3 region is CASSQVLVAGAYF. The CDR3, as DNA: TGTGCCAGCAGCCAAGTCTTGGTAGCGGGGGCTTACTTC.

Here the CDR3 reads CASIPASGASYEQYF. The CDR3 DNA sequence: TGTGCCAGCATCCCTGCTAGCGGAGCTTCCTACGAGCAGTACTTC. This chain uses TRBV25-1 with TRBJ2-7; 7 nucleotides align to TRBD2. This CDR3 is built from 15 residues. From germline, CDR1 is MGHDK and CDR2 SYGVNS. V lost 7 bases, J lost 1 base, and 10 bases stayed unmatched.

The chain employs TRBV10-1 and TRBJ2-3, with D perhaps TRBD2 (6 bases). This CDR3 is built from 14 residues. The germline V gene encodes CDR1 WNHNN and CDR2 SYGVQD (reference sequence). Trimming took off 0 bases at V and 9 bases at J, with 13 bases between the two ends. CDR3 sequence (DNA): TGCGCCAGCAGTGAGTCCTCGGTGGCGGGGACGCAGTATTTT. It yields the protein CASSESSVAGTQYF.

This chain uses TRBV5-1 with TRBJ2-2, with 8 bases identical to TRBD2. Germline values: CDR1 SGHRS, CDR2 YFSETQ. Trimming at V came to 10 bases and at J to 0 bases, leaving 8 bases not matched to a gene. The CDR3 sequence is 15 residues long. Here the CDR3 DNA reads TGCGCCGCTAAAGCGGGAGCGTCGAACACCGGGGAGCTGTTTTTT. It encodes CAAKAGASNTGELFF.

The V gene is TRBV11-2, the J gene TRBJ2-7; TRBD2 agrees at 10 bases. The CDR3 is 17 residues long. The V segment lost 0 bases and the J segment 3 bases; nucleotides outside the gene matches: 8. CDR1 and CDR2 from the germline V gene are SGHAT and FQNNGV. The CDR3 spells CASSLDKGLAGDYEQYF. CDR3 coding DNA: TGTGCCAGCAGCTTAGATAAGGGGCTAGCGGGAGACTACGAGCAGTACTTC. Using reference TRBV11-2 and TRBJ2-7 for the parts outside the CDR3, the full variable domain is EAGVAQSPRYKIIEKRQSVAFWCNPISGHATLYWYQQILGQGPKLLIQFQNNGVVDDSQLPKDRFSAERLKGVDSTLKIQPAKLEDSAVYLCASSLDKGLAGDYEQYFGPGTRLTVT.

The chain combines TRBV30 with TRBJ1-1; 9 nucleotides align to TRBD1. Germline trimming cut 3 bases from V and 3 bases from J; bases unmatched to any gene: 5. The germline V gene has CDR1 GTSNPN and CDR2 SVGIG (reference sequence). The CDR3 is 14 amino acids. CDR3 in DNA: TGTGCCTGGAGACCCGGGACAGGGCACACTGAAGCTTTCTTT. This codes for CAWRPGTGHTEAFF. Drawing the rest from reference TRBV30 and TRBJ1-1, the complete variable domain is SQTIHQWPATLVQPVGSPLSLECTVEGTSNPNLYWYRQAAGRGLQLLFYSVGIGQISSEVPQNLSASRPQDRQFILSSKKLLLSDSGFYLCAWRPGTGHTEAFFGQGTRLTVV.

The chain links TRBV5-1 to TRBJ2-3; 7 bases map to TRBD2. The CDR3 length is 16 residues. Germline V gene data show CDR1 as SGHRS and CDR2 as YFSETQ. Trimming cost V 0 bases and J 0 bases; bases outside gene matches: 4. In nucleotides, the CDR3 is TGCGCCAGCAGCTTGGGGGCTAGCGGTAGCACAGATACGCAGTATTTT. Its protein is CASSLGASGSTDTQYF.